This T cell receptor (beta chain) was recorded in a study of cytomegalovirus exposure and HLA in healthy donors. Study-wide findings and caveats: Researchers counted 150 to 200 TCR beta chains as cytomegalovirus-associated. As a later analysis showed, a missense DCLRE1C variant was linked to trimming of TCR beta V- and J-genes.

CDR3 size: 13 residues. CDR1 LGHNA and CDR2 YNFKEQ come from the germline V gene. V lost 0 bases and J 10 bases, leaving 10 bases between the germline ends. As regards this clone: As yet, its antigen is unknown.

It was with 60 Vbeta and 13 Jbeta primers that the PCR ran. Using immunoSEQ multiplex PCR, the repertoire was profiled, and TCRdb retains in-frame clones only, with some absent. The sample yields roughly 200,000 clones, approximately 90% seen once. This TCR came from a woman aged 18-30 years in good health and CMV-seronegative. This sequence joins TRBV4-2 and TRBJ2-1; D gene ambiguous. Sequencing used PBMCs. The CDR3, as DNA: TGTGCCAGCAGCCAAGATTACTCTGTGGAGCAGTTCTTC. It codes for CASSQDYSVEQFF.